This TCR beta chain comes out of a study of glioma-infiltrating T cells after dendritic cell vaccination. The length of the CDR3 is 13 residues. Germline-derived CDR1 and CDR2 are SGHAT and FQNNGV. V shed 8 bases and J shed 4 bases, with 14 bases lying between them. Measured with immunoSEQ multiplex PCR; TCRdb has only the in-frame clones, and not every one. The data contain 4,000 or so clones, 90% to 95% of them singletons. Specimen: blood, collected before dendritic cell vaccination. The chain couples TRBV11-2 to TRBJ1-1; possible D gene TRBD1, 5 bases. The TCR comes from a human donor with glioblastoma. This CDR3 reads CASSLVGGTEAFF. DNA of the CDR3: TGTGCCAGCTCCCTAGTCGGGGGCACTGAAGCTTTCTTT.